This TCR beta chain was sequenced in a study of tumor-infiltrating lymphocytes in primary liver carcinoma. About the research overall: Lesions, classed as T1-T3 N0M0, spanned roughly 4.2 to 11 cm across.

The study co-extracted DNA and RNA from 20-30 mg of unsorted bulk tissue. Germline V CDR1 and CDR2: MNHEY, SVGEGT. The CDR3 is 17 amino acids. Reverse transcription of around 0.45 ug total RNA with a constant-region primer produced TCR beta cDNA. It was through three nested multiplex PCR rounds of slightly modified ARM-PCR that TCR beta libraries arose. TRBV1-TRBV30 forward primers paired with a C-beta reverse primer drove the first two PCR rounds, approximately 11 cycles each. TCRdb used MiXCR to reprocess the multiplex PCR reads, holding one entry per CDR3 protein. The data contain some 22,000 distinct CDR3 sequences, roughly three quarters of them singletons. With regard to this clonotype: The junction does not match germline at one end; this may be a read error.

The material sequenced was liver tumor tissue from sampling region 5. Noted subset: tumor region T5, tumor centre. The J gene is TRBJ2-1, the V gene TRBV6-2 or TRBV6-3; D is possibly TRBD2 (5 bases). The clonotype originates from a woman under 40 with primary liver carcinoma and hepatitis B virus infection. The CDR3 coding sequence is TGTGCCAGCGGTTACCGGGAAGTGAGCGTGAGGGCCAGTGAGCAGTTCTTC. Protein: CASGYREVSVRASEQFF.